What follows are 18 T cell receptor beta chains derived from one specimen sequenced in a study of shared clonotypes between healthy human individuals. Sequencing used immunoSEQ multiplex PCR; TCRdb keeps in-frame clones, though not all of them. The data hold 2 million to 2.5 million clones, with roughly 93% observed a single time. The sequenced material came from naive CD4+ T cells from PBMCs. The subset denotes: CD45RA+ positively selected. These receptor sequences come from a man between 18 and 35 years old in good health. Some clones in this sample may be carry-over from other donors' samples.

The V gene is TRBV5-1, the J gene TRBJ2-1; no firm D call. V was shortened by 0 bases and J by 15 bases, with 7 bases between the two germline ends. The V gene's germline CDR1 is SGHRS and CDR2 YFSETQ. The CDR3 has 10 amino acids. The CDR3 loop reads CASSLDRLFF. The CDR3 nucleotides read TGCGCCAGCAGCTTGGATCGCCTGTTCTTC.

The J gene is TRBJ2-5, the V gene TRBV6-5; tentatively, D is TRBD1 or TRBD2 (5 bases each). Germline V gene data show CDR1 as MNHEY and CDR2 as SVGAGI. V lost 4 bases and J lost 7, with 22 bases in between. The length of the CDR3 is 16 residues. The CDR3 DNA is TGTGCCAGCAGTTTAGAGGGGCCCCAACATTTGGGGACCCAGTACTTC. This translates into CASSLEGPQHLGTQYF.

Of note for this clone: The same CDR3 is also encoded by other DNA sequences in this sample. The genes are TRBV27 and TRBJ2-7, with a possible D match to TRBD2 (5 bases). Per germline, CDR1 MNHEY and CDR2 SMNVEV (reference sequence). The length of the CDR3 is 13 residues. Trimming shortened V by 2 bases and J by 1 base, and 6 bases separated the two germline ends. This CDR3 reads CASSLRGSYEQYF. CDR3 in DNA: TGTGCCAGCAGTTTACGAGGGTCCTACGAGCAGTACTTC.

The chain has TRBV7-2 and TRBJ2-7; D is tentatively TRBD1 or TRBD2 (5 bases each). Germline V gene sequence: CDR1 SGHTA, CDR2 FQGNSA. Trimming removed 1 base at V and 5 bases at J, with 21 bases between. The CDR3 has 17 amino acids. The CDR3 sequence is CASSLGGSGTVGDEQYF. The DNA of the CDR3 is TGTGCCAGCAGCTTAGGGGGATCCGGGACGGTCGGGGACGAGCAGTACTTC.

This clone was seen a single time. This sequence joins TRBV14 and TRBJ2-7; 8 nucleotides match TRBD1. After removal of 3 bases from V and 2 bases from J, the junction contained 6 bases not matched to a gene. Germline V gene sequence: CDR1 SGHDN, CDR2 FVKESK. The CDR3 consists of 15 residues. CDR3 nucleotide sequence: TGTGCCAGCAGCCAGAGACAGGGGTCAGCCTACGAGCAGTACTTC. It is translated as CASSQRQGSAYEQYF.

The chain recombines TRBV5-1 with TRBJ1-4; the D is unclear. Germline CDR1 is SGHRS and CDR2 is YFSETQ. The V end lost 2 bases, the J end lost 6 bases, and 20 bases lay between the germline ends. The CDR3 contains 17 residues. Here the CDR3 reads CASSFSPIGSADEKLFF. The CDR3 DNA is TGCGCCAGCAGCTTTTCTCCAATTGGGTCGGCTGATGAAAAACTGTTTTTT.

In this sample, this clone turned up once. The V call is TRBV5-1, the J call TRBJ2-7, with D perhaps matching TRBD1 (6 bases). The length of the CDR3 is 15 residues. Trimming pared 0 bases from V and 2 bases from J, leaving 12 bases between. Germline V gives CDR1 SGHRS, CDR2 YFSETQ. CDR3 sequence reads: CASSLGVRTAYEQYF. Here the CDR3 DNA reads TGCGCCAGCAGCTTGGGGGTGAGGACAGCCTACGAGCAGTACTTC.

V gene TRBV7-2 combines with J gene TRBJ2-7; D is possibly TRBD1 (5 bases). V was clipped by 6 bases and J by 0 bases, with 15 bases between them. Germline-derived CDR1 and CDR2 are SGHTA and FQGNSA. The CDR3 is 15 amino acids. CDR3 loop: CASRSQTALSYEQYF. In nucleotides, the CDR3 is TGTGCCAGCAGATCCCAGACAGCCCTCTCCTACGAGCAGTACTTC. Using reference TRBV7-2 and TRBJ2-7 for the parts outside the CDR3, the full variable domain is GAGVSQSPSNKVTEKGKDVELRCDPISGHTALYWYRQSLGQGLEFLIYFQGNSAPDKSGLPSDRFSAERTGGSVSTLTIQRTQQEDSAVYLCASRSQTALSYEQYFGPGTRLTVT.

The chain couples TRBV5-4 to TRBJ2-7, with 7 nucleotides matching TRBD2. The CDR3 runs to 14 residues. The V and J ends lost 1 base and 6 bases, in that order; junction bases with no gene match: 7. Germline V gene lookup returns CDR1 SGHNT and CDR2 YYREEE (reference sequence). The CDR3 sequence is CASSLRREGGEQYF. The CDR3 DNA reads TGTGCCAGCAGCTTGCGAAGGGAGGGAGGCGAGCAGTACTTC.

The count of this clone is one. This CDR3 is CASKELSGVAYNEQFF. The CDR3 nucleotides are TGCGCCAGCAAGGAGCTAAGCGGGGTTGCCTACAATGAGCAGTTCTTC. The chain carries TRBV5-1 and TRBJ2-1; 7 nucleotides align to TRBD2. There are 16 residues in the CDR3. The germline V gene encodes CDR1 SGHRS and CDR2 YFSETQ. Losses at the gene ends were 6 bases for V and 2 bases for J; bases not matched to a gene: 11.

This sequence joins TRBV5-1 and TRBJ2-7, with D unclear. CDR1 and CDR2 from the germline V gene are SGHRS and YFSETQ. This CDR3 has 15 residues. V was pared by 3 bases and J by 0 bases, with 13 bases between. Written as DNA, the CDR3 is TGCGCCAGCAGCTGGAGTCCCACAGTCTCCTACGAGCAGTACTTC. It encodes CASSWSPTVSYEQYF.

In this sample, this clone turned up a few times. Other DNA variants within this sample encode the same CDR3. The V and J genes are TRBV19 and TRBJ1-5; no reliable D call. V lost 0 bases and J 7 bases, leaving 4 bases between the germline ends. CDR3 length: 12 residues. Germline-derived CDR1 and CDR2 are LNHDA and SQIVND (reference sequence). The CDR3 sequence: CASSIERQPQHF. CDR3 sequence (DNA): TGTGCCAGTAGTATAGAACGCCAGCCCCAGCATTTT.

Notes on this clone: This same CDR3 is encoded by further DNA sequences in the sample. V usage is TRBV7-2 and J usage is TRBJ1-4; D is possibly TRBD1 (5 bases). The CDR3 is 14 residues long. V was pared by 4 bases and J by 7 bases, with 13 bases between. Per germline, CDR1 SGHTA and CDR2 FQGNSA. The CDR3 sequence is CASSSTGVGEKLFF. CDR3 coding DNA: TGTGCCAGCAGCTCAACAGGAGTAGGTGAAAAACTGTTTTTT.

This chain uses TRBV7-2 with TRBJ2-5; possibly TRBD1 for D (5 bases). Trimming shortened V by 5 bases and J by 1 base, and 17 bases separated the two germline ends. CDR1 and CDR2 from the germline V gene are SGHTA and FQGNSA. This CDR3 region has 16 residues. Here the CDR3 DNA reads TGTGCCAGCAGCCTGAGCCCCCTAGGGGTCCAAGAGACCCAGTACTTC. The encoded protein is CASSLSPLGVQETQYF.

Remarks on this clone: This sample also contains other DNA sequences that code for the same CDR3. This chain joins TRBV7-6 and TRBJ1-1, with a weak D call TRBD1 (5 bases). Germline-derived CDR1 and CDR2 are SGHVS and FNYEAQ. The CDR3 extends over 14 amino acids. V dropped 1 base and J dropped 1 base, with 7 bases sitting between them. CDR3 residues: CASSLGGGNTEAFF. The CDR3 DNA sequence: TGTGCCAGCAGCTTAGGGGGGGGGAACACTGAAGCTTTCTTT.

This chain links TRBV7-2 with TRBJ1-4; D call uncertain. Trimming took off 5 bases at V and 4 bases at J, with 11 bases between the two ends. CDR1 SGHTA and CDR2 FQGNSA come from the germline V gene. This CDR3 region has 14 residues. CDR3 bases: TGTGCCAGCAGCCCCTCGTCGTTTAATGAAAAACTGTTTTTT. This translates into CASSPSSFNEKLFF.

The chain is built from TRBV11-3 and TRBJ2-7; TRBD1 matches at 11 bases. Germline V gives CDR1 SGHNT, CDR2 YENEEA. This CDR3 region has 15 residues. The trim removed 5 bases at V and 1 base at J, leaving 4 bases unmatched. CDR3 region: CASSRGQGASYEQYF. The CDR3, as DNA: TGTGCCAGCAGCCGCGGACAGGGGGCATCCTACGAGCAGTACTTC.

This clone was counted a single time. The V gene is TRBV18, the J gene TRBJ2-7, with no clear D. The CDR3 is made up of 13 amino acids. Looked up from germline, CDR1 is KGHSH and CDR2 is LQKENI. V was pared by 3 bases and J by 5 bases, with 11 bases between. This chain's CDR3 is CASSPSQFHEQYF. The CDR3 nucleotides are TGTGCCAGCTCACCTTCACAGTTCCACGAGCAGTACTTC.